One TCR beta chain is described in this entry. Its antigen is still unknown. The record has no base qualities; no much larger clone is one base away. Each collaborating institution followed its own protocols to collect whole blood in K2EDTA tubes. For TCRbeta analysis, collaborators shipped samples in one of three forms: frozen whole blood, isolated PBMCs, or DNA extracted from either of those sample types. The immunoSEQ Assay, a bias-controlled multiplex PCR, was used to amplify TCRbeta CDR3 regions from genomic DNA. The source study handled its data this way. The number of nucleated cells in each sample was estimated from the amplification of reference gene primers within the assay. To quantify the absolute abundance of each unique TCRbeta CDR3 rearrangement, sequence reads were collapsed and filtered. For each sample, productive Simpson clonality was calculated by taking the square root of Simpson's diversity index across productive rearrangements. As stored in TCRdb, this immuneACCESS dataset retains in-frame rearrangements with V and J assigned. A fraction of the clones does not appear; measured against another copy, unresolved V genes explain less than half of the discrepancy, and the remainder lacks a known reason. The V and J calls and clone size come from that table; D and trimming were worked out from the DNA. The sample table shows hundreds of thousands of clones, and around 88% are seen once. Of the sample, approximately 1.4% is held by the ten largest clones.

This sample is drawn from a study of blood T cell repertoires in COVID-19 (dated by TCRdb to the early 2020s). Regarding the complete study: Collaborator samples came from the United States, Italy and Spain and covered acute and convalescent phases of COVID-19. The prospective study material was composed of cDNA or gDNA derived from T cells, B-cell-depleted T cells, or PBMCs. Samples came from the ongoing ImmuneRACE study (first 160 participants) plus 1,254 subjects from 6 global collaborators. The dataset comprised deeply sampled blood TCRbeta repertoires from subjects exposed to, actively infected with, or recovered from COVID-19. Nearly every sample came with metadata listing a de-identified subject ID, COVID-19 status, age in years and sex. HLA class I and class II types, where available, came from metadata supplied by the sample provider rather than from assay-based typing. The repertoires were made available in a free public database intended to serve as a resource for research on the immune response to SARS-CoV-2.

Overall results and qualifications from the work: How much clinical and demographic metadata was included differed by source and by participant, and the metadata was provided uncurated.

Trimming at the junction amounts to 5 bases on V and 4 bases on J, and the germline ends lie 11 bases apart. The CDR3 starts with the cysteine, ends with the phenylalanine, and has 13 residues. The entry retains the CDR3 DNA only, 39 bases that are in frame from base 1. The germline V gene (reference sequence) yields LNHDA for CDR1 and SQIVND for CDR2. Here the chain combines TRBV19 and TRBJ1-2; the D segment could be TRBD1, given 5 matching bases. This receptor was identified in an elderly man with acute or convalescent COVID-19. Sequenced sample: peripheral blood. Read as DNA, the sequence is TGTGCCAGTAGTGCCAGGGTCCTCTATGGCTACACCTTC. This translates into CASSARVLYGYTF.